The clone carrying this T cell receptor (beta chain) showed up many times. This record comes from a study of neurological immune-mediated disorders. TCRdb analysed the 5' RACE reads with MiXCR anew, one entry per CDR3 protein. The sample records around 130,000 distinct CDR3 sequences, about 3.2% being singletons. The CDR3 covers 16 residues. With 3 bases clipped from V and 2 bases from J, the junction kept 9 bases outside the gene matches. The germline gives CDR1 SGDLS, CDR2 YYNGEE. The chain has TRBV9 and TRBJ2-3, with 7 bases that match TRBD2. The clonotype originates from a woman under 40 with multiple sclerosis. What was sequenced was PBMCs. The CDR3 here is CASSGGLGGHTDTQYF. The CDR3 region has the DNA TGTGCCAGCAGCGGCGGACTAGGTGGGCACACAGATACGCAGTATTTT.